One and the same sample provided the 4 T cell receptor beta chains below, sequenced in a study of blood T cell repertoires in COVID-19. The assay was immunoSEQ multiplex PCR, and TCRdb's table has in-frame clones only and misses some. The profile shows 150,000 to 200,000 clones, 80% to 95% of them singletons. The sample was peripheral blood. These receptors originate from a middle-aged man with acute or convalescent COVID-19.

The V gene is TRBV28, the J gene TRBJ1-3; a weak D match, TRBD1 (5 bases). Germline values: CDR1 MDHEN, CDR2 SYDVKM. Trimming took 5 bases from V and 1 from J, leaving 12 bases between them. The CDR3 contains 15 residues. The CDR3 sequence is CASSNDRPSGNTIYF. CDR3 bases: TGTGCCAGCAGTAACGACAGACCTTCTGGAAACACCATATATTTT.

The genes are TRBV6-6 and TRBJ2-2; 9 bases align to TRBD2. Trimming removed 5 bases from V and 5 bases from J; junction bases left unmatched: 12. The CDR3 consists of 17 residues. Germline V gene data show CDR1 as MNHNY and CDR2 as SVGAGI (reference sequence). CDR3 amino acids: CASSLLPSGVGTGELFF. CDR3 nucleotides: TGTGCCAGCAGTCTCCTTCCTAGCGGGGTAGGGACCGGGGAGCTGTTTTTT.

V is TRBV5-6 and J is TRBJ1-3; perhaps TRBD1 as D (6 bases). CDR1 is SGHDT and CDR2 is YYEEEE in the germline V gene. V dropped 4 bases and J dropped 4 bases, with 18 bases sitting between them. This CDR3 has 16 residues. The DNA of the CDR3 is TGTGCCAGCAGCCCCCTAGGTGGGGGCTTGGGAAACACCATATATTTT. As protein: CASSPLGGGLGNTIYF. Together with reference TRBV5-6 and TRBJ1-3, the CDR3 gives the full variable domain: DAGVTQSPTHLIKTRGQQVTLRCSPKSGHDTVSWYQQALGQGPQFIFQYYEEEERQRGNFPDRFSGHQFPNYSSELNVNALLLGDSALYLCASSPLGGGLGNTIYFGEGSWLTVV.

This clone occurred once. The rearrangement joins TRBV29-1 to TRBJ2-3; the D gene is possibly TRBD1 (6 bases). This CDR3 has 13 amino acids. The V and J ends lost 8 bases and 2 bases respectively, with 14 bases between them. CDR1 and CDR2 (germline): SQVTM, ANQGSEA. CDR3 bases: TGCAGCATCCGGAGGACAGACACAGATACGCAGTATTTT. Residues: CSIRRTDTDTQYF.